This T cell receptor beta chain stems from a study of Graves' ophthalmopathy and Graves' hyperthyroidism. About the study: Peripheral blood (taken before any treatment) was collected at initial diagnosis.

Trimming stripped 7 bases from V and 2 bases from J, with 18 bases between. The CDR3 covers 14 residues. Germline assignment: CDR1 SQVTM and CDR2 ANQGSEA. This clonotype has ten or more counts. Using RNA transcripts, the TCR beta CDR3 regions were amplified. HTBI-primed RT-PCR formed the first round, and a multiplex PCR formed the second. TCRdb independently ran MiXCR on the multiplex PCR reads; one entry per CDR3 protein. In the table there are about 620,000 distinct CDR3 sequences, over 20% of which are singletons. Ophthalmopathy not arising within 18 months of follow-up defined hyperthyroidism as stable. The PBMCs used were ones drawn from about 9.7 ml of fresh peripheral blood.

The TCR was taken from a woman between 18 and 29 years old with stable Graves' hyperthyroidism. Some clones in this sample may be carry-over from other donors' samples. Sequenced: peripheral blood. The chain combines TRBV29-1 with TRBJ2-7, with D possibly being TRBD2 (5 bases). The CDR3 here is CSGFYCGSAYEQYF. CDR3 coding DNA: TGCAGCGGCTTCTACTGTGGGAGCGCCTACGAGCAGTACTTC.